This TCR beta chain originates from a study of cytomegalovirus exposure and HLA in healthy donors (dated by TCRdb to about 2017). For the wider study: According to a later analysis, one platform produced both the 110 or so validation repertoires and the 666 repertoires of the first cohort. The study aimed to test whether cataloging public T cell receptors could reveal signatures of past pathogen exposure. Along with the roughly 610-subject first cohort, a separate validation cohort of over 90 different subjects was used. The study combined high-throughput TCR immunosequencing, statistical association of individual TCRs with disease status, and machine learning to predict cytomegalovirus infection status. Study-wide conclusions, independent of this receptor: It was suggested by the authors that the approach could potentially be generalized to other disease states and immunological phenotypes. A total of 150 or so TCR beta chains were listed by the study as associated with cytomegalovirus. Three of the identified cytomegalovirus-associated TCR beta chains were confirmed in vitro to be specific for cytomegalovirus antigens. A later analysis found that TCRs clustered in the first cohort also tended to co-occur in the 100 to 150 validation repertoires, with 94% of cluster scores above 0. Cytomegalovirus status was reported to be diagnosed by the classifier with high specificity and sensitivity in both the original and validation cohorts. All 120 or so repertoires were used to score co-occurrence in the validation cohort in a later analysis, because that analysis had no HLA typing for the cohort. While some public TCRs were present in many individuals, most TCR sequences turned up only very rarely across donors.

Libraries were constructed by the immunoSEQ multiplex PCR assay. Per the authors' processing: A statistical classification framework was built to diagnose cytomegalovirus status from the catalog of TCR beta chain sequences. Not all clones reach the TCRdb copy of this immuneACCESS table, which keeps in-frame sequences only. Checked studies attribute under half of the gap to unresolved V genes and leave the rest unexplained. D and trimming were read from the DNA, whereas the V and J calls and clone size are those reported in that table. Across this sample there are about 140,000 clones, with approximately 82% seen only once. About 32% of the sample is in the top ten clones. Inclusive of the bounding cysteine and phenylalanine, the CDR3 is 12 residues long. CDR3 DNA is the only sequence kept; it has 36 bases, read in frame from the first base. In the germline V gene (reference sequence), CDR1 corresponds to MNHNY and CDR2 to SVGAGI. V is pruned by 6 bases and J by 3 bases, leaving 2 bases of the junction without a gene match.

Concerning this clone: Its target antigen remains unknown. The record has no base qualities; no much larger clone is one base away.

Separate from the roughly 650-subject first cohort, the validation cohort of 90 to 150 subjects was the group to which the donors belonged. The material sequenced was PBMCs. The rearranged segments are TRBV6-6 and TRBJ2-7, with 7 bases in between that match TRBD1. The receptor comes from a man younger than 45 in good health and CMV-seropositive. The CDR3 protein is CASSRTGYEQYF. The DNA sequence follows: TGTGCCAGCAGCAGGACAGGCTACGAGCAGTACTTC.